One and the same sample provided the 5 T cell receptor beta chains below, sequenced in a study of persistence of HIV-infected CD4 T cells. The immunoSEQ assay was version 4, run in survey mode. Clones were read by immunoSEQ multiplex PCR, and TCRdb kept only the in-frame ones, dropping some. Of tens of thousands of clones in the sample, about 80% were seen once. Lysates of CMV-infected fibroblasts at 8 to 10 ug/mL stimulated these cells. CD40L/CD69 double-negative CD45RO-high memory CD4+ T cells were collected. Their antigen targets remain unknown. The material sequenced was CD4+ T cells sorted from PBMCs after approximately 18-hour stimulation, taken from a patient who received antiretroviral therapy. Receptors originate from an adult man with HIV who was CMV-seropositive.

The V gene is TRBV27, the J gene TRBJ1-4, with D perhaps matching TRBD1 (5 bases). Looked up from germline, CDR1 is MNHEY and CDR2 is SMNVEV (reference sequence). Deletions cut 5 bases from V and 9 bases from J, with 13 bases between. The CDR3 is 13 residues long. The CDR3 spells CASSRPGAQKLFF. The CDR3 region has the DNA TGTGCCAGCAGTCGTCCCGGGGCCCAAAAACTGTTTTTT.

The chain is built from TRBV6-5 and TRBJ1-2; TRBD1 is a possible D gene (5 bases). Trimming removed 10 bases at V and 4 bases at J, with 13 bases between. The V gene's germline CDR1 is MNHEY and CDR2 SVGAGI. The CDR3 is 12 amino acids. The CDR3 sequence is CATREDIYGYTF. CDR3 coding DNA: TGTGCCACCAGGGAGGACATCTATGGCTACACCTTC.

In this sample, this clone turned up once. The chain combines TRBV10-3 with TRBJ1-4; TRBD1 might be the D (5 bases). Trimming left V 10 bases short and J 4 bases short, with 7 bases between. CDR1 and CDR2 from the germline V gene are ENHRY and SYGVKD. The CDR3 length is 11 residues. CDR3 in amino acids: CATQGNEKLFF. The CDR3 DNA reads TGTGCCACGCAGGGTAATGAAAAACTGTTTTTT.

The chain has TRBV13 and TRBJ2-7; D remains unclear. Trimming left V 2 bases short and J 0 bases short, with 8 bases between. Germline V lookup: CDR1 PRHDT, CDR2 FYEKMQ (reference sequence). The CDR3 runs to 14 residues. CDR3 residues: CASSLTRFSYEQYF. The CDR3 DNA reads TGTGCCAGCAGCTTAACTCGGTTCTCCTACGAGCAGTACTTC.

This chain uses TRBV5-8 with TRBJ1-3; possibly TRBD1 for D (6 bases). Germline assignment: CDR1 SGHTS and CDR2 YDEGEE. This CDR3 has 16 amino acids. V was shortened by 4 bases and J by 0 bases, with 14 bases between the two germline ends. CDR3 region: CASSMDRFSSGNTIYF. The CDR3 DNA sequence: TGTGCCAGCAGCATGGACAGATTCAGCTCTGGAAACACCATATATTTT.